Below, one TCR beta chain is given with its context. Its binding antigen is unknown. There are no base qualities to consult, and no much larger clone falls within one base. Using the deep immunoSEQ assay, multiplex PCR amplified TCR CDR3 regions from genomic DNA. For each cell subset, the extracted genomic DNA was distributed evenly across all wells of several immunoSEQ 96-well plates, and each plate served as one replicate. For sorted subsets, around 200 ng genomic DNA, equal to some 30,000 T cell genomes, was loaded into each replicate PCR. Purified libraries were quantified with a Qubit 3.0 fluorometer, sized on a Bioanalyzer 2100, and re-quantified with the KAPA Library Quantification kit. Each immunoSEQ 96-well plate was sequenced on its own single-read 150-cycle Illumina NextSeq 550 flow cell. The source study handled its data this way. Because the immunoSEQ output held only junctional sequences and lacked quality scores, the filtering could not match the filtering applied to full-length reads. Sequences were annotated with PyIR, a Python wrapper for IgBLAST v1.9, using IMGT germline references to assign V/J genes and CDR3. Reads were removed for weak V/J assignments (E-value above 1e-6), missing CDR3, stop codons, out-of-frame junctions, or ambiguous translated residues. V3J clonotypes were defined by identical inferred V gene, J gene, and CDR3 amino acid sequence. Percentage overlap between repertoires was computed as shared unique clonotypes divided by the size of the smaller repertoire. Repertoire richness was assessed with RTK rarefaction, the Chao1 estimator, and Recon v2.1 estimates of unobserved clonotypes. Generation probabilities for all TCRbeta clonotypes obtained by the gDNA method from a handful of donors were computed using OLGA. TCRdb retrieved this table from immuneACCESS and kept in-frame rearrangements only. Not all clones are present; in checked studies, unresolved V genes account for under half, and no reason is known for the remainder. V and J calls and clone size are given by that table; D and trimming were obtained from the DNA. Present in this sample are fewer than 200,000 clones, around 93% of which were seen just once. The top ten constitute 0.067% of the sample.

CDR1 and CDR2, per the germline V gene, are MNHEY and SVGAGI. The CDR3 numbers 14 residues from cysteine through phenylalanine. Only the CDR3 DNA is retained, 42 bases long and in frame from the first base. These data originate in a study of shared clonotypes between healthy human individuals (dated by TCRdb to 2018 to 2021). Regarding the study in general: A couple of women and a few men aged 18 to 49 years were included in the cohort. Between about 0.8 and 9.5 billion PBMCs per donor were obtained by leukapheresis. To increase sequencing depth and limit assay-specific biases, different laboratories used diverse techniques to prepare libraries and sequence TCR repertoires. For each donor, CD4 naive and CD4 memory were each given three plates, CD8 naive was given two plates, and CD8 memory was given one plate. The study deeply sequenced blood TCR repertoires of five healthy adults to estimate repertoire size and the extent of clonotype sharing between individuals. Results the study describes overall, beyond this receptor: Rarefaction of sorted-subset datasets indicated incomplete sequencing despite the large sequencing depth. Based on pairwise subsampling, the degree of clonotype sharing among donors was expected to be affected by sequencing depth. Compared with non-shared clonotypes, the clonotypes found in all four sorted-subset donors had higher generation probabilities. Naive subsets generally had larger estimated clonotype richness than memory subsets did. The small number of donors limited the genetic and exposure-history diversity represented. Sampling was limited to blood, and TCR repertoires in tissue likely differ from TCR repertoires in blood. About 4.5% of naive CD4, around 3.6% of naive CD8, approximately 2% of memory CD4, and over 0.35% of memory CD8 clonotypes were shared across several donors.

The donors were healthy, HIV-negative adults with no recently reported acute infections or vaccinations. Only Caucasian adults living in Nashville, Tennessee, USA were represented among the donors. CD4+ T cells were enriched through magnetic negative selection, after which naive cells were positively selected on CD45RA and the remaining negative fraction served as the memory subset. Blood was collected by leukapheresis, and PBMCs were isolated by Ficoll-Histopaque density gradient centrifugation and then cryopreserved in liquid nitrogen vapor phase. Purity and quantity of every magnetically sorted T cell population were checked by analytical flow cytometry. From each sorted fraction, genomic DNA was isolated and quantified by UV absorbance on a Nanodrop 2000c.

This sequence originates from a woman aged 25 to 39 in good health. The sequenced material came from naive CD4+ T cells sorted from blood. In light of the paper, this sample's cell subset or site label describes: CD45RA+ positively selected. Recombination joined TRBV6-5 with TRBJ2-5, with the D gene uncertain. The J call may be incorrect, as the DNA end agrees better with TRBJ2-7. The DNA reads as follows: TGTGCCAGCAGTTACTCGGGGAACTCCTACGAGCAGTACTTC. Translated, it reads CASSYSGNSYEQYF.